The clone carrying this T cell receptor beta chain showed up just a few times. The sample is drawn from a study of blood T cell repertoires in COVID-19. Study context: Nucleic acid was either cDNA or gDNA, and it came from T cells, B-cell-depleted T cells, or PBMCs.

Deletions cut 10 bases from V and 7 bases from J, with 17 bases between. The length of the CDR3 is 13 residues. CDR1 and CDR2 from the germline V gene are MNHEY and SVGAGI. The method was immunoSEQ multiplex PCR; TCRdb's version includes in-frame clones alone and lacks a portion of them. The table records more than 85,000 clones, 70% to 90% of them present only once. Sequenced material: peripheral blood. The receptor comes from a human donor with COVID-19, enrolled during active disease. The donor label of this sample is uncertain. The V gene is TRBV6-5, the J gene TRBJ1-5, with D possibly being TRBD1 (5 bases). CDR3 in amino acids: CATSGTGGQPQHF. The DNA of the CDR3 is TGTGCCACCTCCGGGACGGGGGGACAGCCCCAGCATTTT.